The T cell receptor (beta chain) described here comes from a study of blood T cell repertoires in COVID-19. Study information: The cDNA or gDNA used as material had been derived from T cells, B-cell-depleted T cells, or PBMCs.

The CDR3 consists of 13 residues. Trimming cost V 4 bases and J 6 bases; bases outside gene matches: 5. The germline CDR1 and CDR2 sequences are LNHNV and YYDKDF (reference sequence). Assay: immunoSEQ multiplex PCR; the TCRdb copy retains only in-frame clones and omits some. The sample shows 250,000 to 350,000 clones, roughly 85% of them seen only once. Participants were aged about 18 to 95 years, lived in over 20 US areas, and enrolled virtually. V and J are TRBV15 and TRBJ1-2; TRBD1 matches at 7 bases. The sequence came from a woman aged 45-65 years who had recovered from COVID-19. The sequencing input was PBMCs or T cells enriched from blood (not recorded which). The CDR3 coding sequence is TGTGCCACCAGCATTTACAGGGGAGATGGCTACACCTTC. As protein: CATSIYRGDGYTF.